This T cell receptor beta chain emerged from a study of T cells in Graves' hyperthyroidism and ophthalmopathy. Germline V gene data show CDR1 as DFQATT and CDR2 as SNEGSKA (reference sequence). This CDR3 spans 15 amino acids. With V trimmed by 3 bases and J by 1 base, 6 bases remained unmatched. Absence of ophthalmopathy progression within 18 months defined stable Graves' hyperthyroidism. Study observations and caveats: Blood also showed most of the thyroid clonotypes that were expanded above 0.001.

RNA transcripts gave rise to amplified TCR beta CDR3 regions. First-round RT-PCR of the TCR CDR3 relied on the HTBI primer set. TCRdb redid the calling of the multiplex PCR reads with MiXCR, one entry per CDR3 protein. This table holds roughly 660,000 distinct CDR3 sequences, around a sixth found once. Turning to this clonotype: What it binds is unknown.

V is TRBV20-1 and J is TRBJ2-1; 7 bases line up with TRBD2. The sample comprised blood. The sequence was obtained from a man in his forties or fifties with Graves' hyperthyroidism. Written as DNA, the CDR3 is TGCAGTGCTAGCCCAGGCGGGAGATCCTACAATGAGCAGTTCTTC. Its translation: CSASPGGRSYNEQFF.